This section outlines one TCR beta chain sequence together with its context. Its antigen is as yet unknown. TCRdb reanalysed the 5' RACE reads using MiXCR and keeps one entry per CDR3 protein. The sample carries tens of thousands of distinct CDR3 sequences, 25% to 30% recorded once. CDR1 and CDR2 from the germline V gene are SGHTA and FQGTGA. This CDR3 has 15 residues. Trimming removed 8 bases at V and 3 bases at J, with 17 bases between. Study observations and caveats: Tumor-infiltrating Treg TCR alpha and beta sequences overlapped most with tumor naive CD4+ T cells, then blood naive. The larger cohort examined one V-J beta rearrangement, not whole repertoires.

What was sequenced was naive CD4+ T cells sorted from blood. Regarding subset: naive CD4+ T cells, CD4+CD45RA+CD25-. The V gene is TRBV7-3, the J gene TRBJ2-1; maybe TRBD2 (7 bases). The clonotype was recovered from a female donor with breast cancer. This chain's CDR3 is CASGLRGALYNEQFF. As DNA, the CDR3 is TGTGCCAGCGGACTACGGGGGGCCCTCTACAATGAGCAGTTCTTC.